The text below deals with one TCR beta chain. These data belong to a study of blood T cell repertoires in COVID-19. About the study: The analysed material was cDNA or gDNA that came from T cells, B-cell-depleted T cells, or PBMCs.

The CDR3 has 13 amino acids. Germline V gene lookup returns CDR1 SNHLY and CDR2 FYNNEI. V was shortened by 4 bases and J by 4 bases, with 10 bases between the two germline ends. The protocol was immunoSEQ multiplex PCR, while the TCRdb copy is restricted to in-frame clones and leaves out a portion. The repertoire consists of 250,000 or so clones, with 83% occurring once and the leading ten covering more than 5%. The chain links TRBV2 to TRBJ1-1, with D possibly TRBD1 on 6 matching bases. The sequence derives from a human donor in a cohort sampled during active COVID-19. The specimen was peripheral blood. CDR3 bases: TGTGCCAGCAGTGCCTTCAGGGGCACTGAAGCTTTCTTT. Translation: CASSAFRGTEAFF.